This TCR beta chain was profiled in a study of T cell responses to AZD1222 COVID-19 vaccine. Findings and caveats of the study: Samples come after the peak T cell response, not at day 14. An increase in Spike-specific TCR breadth and depth was observed after two AZD1222 doses. Epitopes outside B.1.351 and B.1.1.7 mutated regions reportedly drew nearly half of spike TCRs. At study baseline, merely five or six AZD1222 recipients were seropositive.

Germline loops: CDR1 MNHEY, CDR2 SMNVEV (reference sequence). This CDR3 has 13 residues. V dropped 0 bases and J dropped 8 bases, with 10 bases sitting between them. About this clone itself: Its antigen is still unknown.

Repertoires were generated with immunoSEQ multiplex PCR, while TCRdb's copy carries only in-frame clones and drops some. This table has about 120,000 clones, approximately 92% appearing once. This clonotype was sampled from an adult who received the MenACWY meningococcal vaccine as a control. The input for sequencing was peripheral blood, taken 28 days after the second dose of the MenACWY control vaccine. V gene TRBV27 combines with J gene TRBJ1-1; D is possibly TRBD1 (5 bases). This CDR3 reads CASSLSGSGEAFF. The CDR3 nucleotides are TGTGCCAGCAGTTTATCGGGCTCAGGGGAAGCTTTCTTT.